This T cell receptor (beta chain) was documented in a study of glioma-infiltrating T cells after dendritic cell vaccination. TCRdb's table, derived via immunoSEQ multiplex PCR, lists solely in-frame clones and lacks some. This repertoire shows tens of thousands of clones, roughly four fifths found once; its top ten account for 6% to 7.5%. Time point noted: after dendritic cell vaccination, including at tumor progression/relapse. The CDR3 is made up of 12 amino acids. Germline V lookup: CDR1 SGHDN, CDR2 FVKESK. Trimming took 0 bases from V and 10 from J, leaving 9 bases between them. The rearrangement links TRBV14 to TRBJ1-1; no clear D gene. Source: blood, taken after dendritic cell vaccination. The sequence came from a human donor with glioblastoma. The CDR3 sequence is CASSQEAEGAFF. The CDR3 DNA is TGTGCCAGCAGCCAAGAGGCAGAGGGAGCTTTCTTT. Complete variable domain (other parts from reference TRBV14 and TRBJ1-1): EAGVTQFPSHSVIEKGQTVTLRCDPISGHDNLYWYRRVMGKEIKFLLHFVKESKQDESGMPNNRFLAERTGGTYSTLKVQPAELEDSGVYFCASSQEAEGAFFGQGTRLTVV.